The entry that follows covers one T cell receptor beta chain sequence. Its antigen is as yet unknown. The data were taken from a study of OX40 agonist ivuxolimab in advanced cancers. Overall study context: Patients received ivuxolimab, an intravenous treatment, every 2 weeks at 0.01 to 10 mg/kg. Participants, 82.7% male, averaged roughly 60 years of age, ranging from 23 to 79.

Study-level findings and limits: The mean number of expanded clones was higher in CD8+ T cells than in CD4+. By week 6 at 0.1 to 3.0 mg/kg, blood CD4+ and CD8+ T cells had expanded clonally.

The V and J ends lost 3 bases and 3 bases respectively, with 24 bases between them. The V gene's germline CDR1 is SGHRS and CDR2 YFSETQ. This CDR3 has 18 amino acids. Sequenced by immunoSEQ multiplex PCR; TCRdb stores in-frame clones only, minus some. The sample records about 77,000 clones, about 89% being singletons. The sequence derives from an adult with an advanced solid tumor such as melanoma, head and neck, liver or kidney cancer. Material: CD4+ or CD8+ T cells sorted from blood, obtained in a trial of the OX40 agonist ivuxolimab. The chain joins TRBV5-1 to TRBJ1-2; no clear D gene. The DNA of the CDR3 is TGCGCCAGCAGCTCCAACCCCAATAGTTTAGACGGACACTATGGCTACACCTTC. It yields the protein CASSSNPNSLDGHYGYTF. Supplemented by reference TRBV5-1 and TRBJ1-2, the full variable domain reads KAGVTQTPRYLIKTRGQQVTLSCSPISGHRSVSWYQQTPGQGLQFLFEYFSETQRNKGNFPGRFSGRQFSNSRSEMNVSTLELGDSALYLCASSSNPNSLDGHYGYTFGSGTRLTVV.